This T cell receptor (beta chain) is from a study of cytomegalovirus exposure and HLA in healthy donors. Primers included in the PCR were 60 Vbeta and 13 Jbeta primers. Some clones are missing from TCRdb's copy, which holds only in-frame ones; the method was immunoSEQ multiplex PCR. Of approximately 150,000 clones in the sample, about four fifths were seen once. This CDR3 region has 18 residues. The sequence derives from a young man in good health and CMV-seronegative. V is TRBV21-1 and J is TRBJ2-7; the table's D gene call, TRBD1, was not cross checked with the DNA. TRBV21-1 is an annotated pseudogene. The specimen sequenced was PBMCs. CDR3 protein: CAKPALSGQGGWAYEQYF. The CDR3 nucleotides read TGTGCCAAGCCAGCACTCTCGGGACAGGGAGGTTGGGCCTACGAGCAGTACTTC.